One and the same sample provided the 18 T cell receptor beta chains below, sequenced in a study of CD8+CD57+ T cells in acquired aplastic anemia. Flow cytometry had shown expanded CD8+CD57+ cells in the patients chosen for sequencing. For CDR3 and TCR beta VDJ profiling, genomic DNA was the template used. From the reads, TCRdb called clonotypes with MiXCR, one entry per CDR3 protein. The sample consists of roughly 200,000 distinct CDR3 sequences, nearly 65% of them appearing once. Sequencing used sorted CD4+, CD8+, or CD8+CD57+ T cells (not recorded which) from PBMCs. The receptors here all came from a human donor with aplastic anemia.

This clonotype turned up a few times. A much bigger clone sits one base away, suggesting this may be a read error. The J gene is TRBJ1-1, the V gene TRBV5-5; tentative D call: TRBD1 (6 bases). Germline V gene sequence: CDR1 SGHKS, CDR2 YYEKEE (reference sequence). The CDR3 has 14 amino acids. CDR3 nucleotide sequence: TGTGCCAGCAGCTTTGAAGGACAGAACACTGACGCTTTCTTT. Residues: CASSFEGQNTDAFF.

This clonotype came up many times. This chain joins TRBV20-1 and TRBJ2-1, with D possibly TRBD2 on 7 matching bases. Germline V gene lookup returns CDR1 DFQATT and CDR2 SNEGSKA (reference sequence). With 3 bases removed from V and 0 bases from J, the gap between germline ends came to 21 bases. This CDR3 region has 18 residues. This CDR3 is CSASSFWLGGASYNEQFF. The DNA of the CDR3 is TGCAGTGCTAGTAGTTTCTGGCTTGGGGGGGCCTCCTACAATGAGCAGTTCTTC.

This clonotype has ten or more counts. This chain's CDR3 is CASSLWNTEAFF. CDR3 DNA sequence: TGTGCCAGCAGCTTGTGGAACACTGAAGCTTTCTTT. The chain couples TRBV5-8 to TRBJ1-1; D gene uncertain. The CDR3 loop spans 12 amino acids. Germline CDR1 SGHTS, CDR2 YDEGEE. V shed 1 base and J shed 1 base, with 2 bases lying between them.

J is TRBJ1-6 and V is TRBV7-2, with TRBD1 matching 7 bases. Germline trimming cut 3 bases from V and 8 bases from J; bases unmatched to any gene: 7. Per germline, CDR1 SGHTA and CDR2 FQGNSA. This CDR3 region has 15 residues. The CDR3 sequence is CASSFDRDFYSPLHF. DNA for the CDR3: TGTGCCAGCAGCTTCGACAGGGACTTCTATTCACCCCTCCACTTT.

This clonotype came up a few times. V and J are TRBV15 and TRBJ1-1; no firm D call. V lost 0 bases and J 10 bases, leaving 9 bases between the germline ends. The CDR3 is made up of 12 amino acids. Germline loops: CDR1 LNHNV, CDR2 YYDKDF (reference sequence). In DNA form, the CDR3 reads TGTGCCACCAGCAGAGATGTGGCGTCAGCTTTCTTT. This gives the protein CATSRDVASAFF.

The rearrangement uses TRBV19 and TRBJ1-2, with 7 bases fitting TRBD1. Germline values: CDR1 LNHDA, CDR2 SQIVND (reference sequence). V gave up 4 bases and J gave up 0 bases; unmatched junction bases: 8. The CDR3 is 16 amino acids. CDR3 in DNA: TGTGCCAGTAGTACTAGGACAGGAGCCGCTAACTATGGCTACACCTTC. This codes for CASSTRTGAANYGYTF.

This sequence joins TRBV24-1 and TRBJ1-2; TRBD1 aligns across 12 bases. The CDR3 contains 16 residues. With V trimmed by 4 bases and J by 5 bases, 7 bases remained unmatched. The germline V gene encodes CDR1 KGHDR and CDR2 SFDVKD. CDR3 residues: CATSDAGTGGQYGYTF. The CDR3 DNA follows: TGTGCCACCAGTGACGCTGGGACAGGGGGCCAGTATGGCTACACCTTC.

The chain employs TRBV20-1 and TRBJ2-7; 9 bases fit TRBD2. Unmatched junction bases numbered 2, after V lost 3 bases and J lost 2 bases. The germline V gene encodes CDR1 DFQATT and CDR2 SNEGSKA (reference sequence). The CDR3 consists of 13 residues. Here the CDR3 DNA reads TGCAGTGCTAGTTCTAGCGGGACCTACGAGCAGTACTTC. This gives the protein CSASSSGTYEQYF.

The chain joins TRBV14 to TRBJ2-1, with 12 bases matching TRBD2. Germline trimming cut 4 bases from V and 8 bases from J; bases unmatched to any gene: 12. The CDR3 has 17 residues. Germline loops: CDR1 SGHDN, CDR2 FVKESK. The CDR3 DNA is TGTGCCAGCAGCCCCCTATCCGGGACTAGCGGGCCTGATGAGCAGTTCTTC. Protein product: CASSPLSGTSGPDEQFF. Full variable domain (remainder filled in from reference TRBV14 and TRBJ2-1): EAGVTQFPSHSVIEKGQTVTLRCDPISGHDNLYWYRRVMGKEIKFLLHFVKESKQDESGMPNNRFLAERTGGTYSTLKVQPAELEDSGVYFCASSPLSGTSGPDEQFFGPGTRLTVL.

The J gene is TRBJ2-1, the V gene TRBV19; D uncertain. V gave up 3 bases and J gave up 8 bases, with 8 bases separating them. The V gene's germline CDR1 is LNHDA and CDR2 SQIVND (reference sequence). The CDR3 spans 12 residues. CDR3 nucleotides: TGTGCCAGTAGTATGGGTGGCGATGAGCAGTTCTTC. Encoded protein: CASSMGGDEQFF.

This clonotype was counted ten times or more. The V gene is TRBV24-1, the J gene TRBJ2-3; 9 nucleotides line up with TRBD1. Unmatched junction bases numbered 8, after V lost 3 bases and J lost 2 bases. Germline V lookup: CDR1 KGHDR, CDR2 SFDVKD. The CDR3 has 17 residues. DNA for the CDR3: TGTGCCACCAGTGATGGCAGGGACAGGGCCCACACAGATACGCAGTATTTT. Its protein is CATSDGRDRAHTDTQYF.

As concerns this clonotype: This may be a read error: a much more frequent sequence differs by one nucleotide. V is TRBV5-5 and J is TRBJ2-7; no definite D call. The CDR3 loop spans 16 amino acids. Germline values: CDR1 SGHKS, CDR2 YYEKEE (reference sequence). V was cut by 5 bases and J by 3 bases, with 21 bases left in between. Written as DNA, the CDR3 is TGTGCCAGCAGTTTAGGGTACGGAAGTGCCCTCTACGAGCAGTACTTC. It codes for CASSLGYGSALYEQYF.

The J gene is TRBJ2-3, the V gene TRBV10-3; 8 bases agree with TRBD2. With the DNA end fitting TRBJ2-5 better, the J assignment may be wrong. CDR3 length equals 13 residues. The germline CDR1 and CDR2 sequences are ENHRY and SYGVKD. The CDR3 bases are TGTGCCACCCAGGTAGCGGGATCAGAGACCCAGTACTTC. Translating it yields CATQVAGSETQYF.

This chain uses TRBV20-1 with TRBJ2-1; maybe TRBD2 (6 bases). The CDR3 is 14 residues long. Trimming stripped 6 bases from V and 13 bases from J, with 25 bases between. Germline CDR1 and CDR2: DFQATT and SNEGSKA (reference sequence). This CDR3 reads CSAVAGTPTRRQFF. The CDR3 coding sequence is TGCAGTGCGGTGGCCGGGACTCCAACCCGCCGCCAGTTCTTC.

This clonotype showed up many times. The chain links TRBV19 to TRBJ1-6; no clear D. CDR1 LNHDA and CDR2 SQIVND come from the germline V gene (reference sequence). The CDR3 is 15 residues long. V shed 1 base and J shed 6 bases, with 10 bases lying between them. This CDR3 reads CASSIVGEVNSPLHF. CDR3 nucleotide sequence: TGTGCCAGTAGTATAGTGGGAGAAGTTAATTCACCCCTCCACTTT.

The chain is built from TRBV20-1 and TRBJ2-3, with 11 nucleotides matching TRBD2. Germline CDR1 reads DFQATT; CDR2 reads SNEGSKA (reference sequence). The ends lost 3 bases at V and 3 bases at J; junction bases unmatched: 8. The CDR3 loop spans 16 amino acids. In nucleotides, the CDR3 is TGCAGTGCTAGCATGCGATCTAGCGGGAGGACAGATACGCAGTATTTT. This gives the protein CSASMRSSGRTDTQYF.

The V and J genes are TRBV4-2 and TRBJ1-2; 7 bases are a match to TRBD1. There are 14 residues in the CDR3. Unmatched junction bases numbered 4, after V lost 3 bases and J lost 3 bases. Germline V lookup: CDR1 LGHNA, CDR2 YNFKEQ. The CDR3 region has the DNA TGTGCCAGCAGCCACCCAGGGACAGACTATGGCTACACCTTC. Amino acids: CASSHPGTDYGYTF.

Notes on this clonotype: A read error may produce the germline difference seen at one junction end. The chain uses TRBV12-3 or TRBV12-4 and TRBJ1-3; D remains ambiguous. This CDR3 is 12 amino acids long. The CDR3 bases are TGTGCTAGCAGTTTTACTGGAAACACCATATATTTT. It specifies CASSFTGNTIYF.